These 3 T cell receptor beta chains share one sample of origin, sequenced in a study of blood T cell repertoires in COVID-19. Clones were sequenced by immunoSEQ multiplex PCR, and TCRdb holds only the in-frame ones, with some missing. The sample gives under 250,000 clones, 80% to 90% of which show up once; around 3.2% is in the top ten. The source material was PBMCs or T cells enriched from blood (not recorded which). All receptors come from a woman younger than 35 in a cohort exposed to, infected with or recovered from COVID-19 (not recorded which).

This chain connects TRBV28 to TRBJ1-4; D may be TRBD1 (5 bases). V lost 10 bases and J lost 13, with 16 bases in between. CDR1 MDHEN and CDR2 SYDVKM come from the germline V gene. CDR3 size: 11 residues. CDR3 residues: CAIGGLRGLFF. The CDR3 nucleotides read TGTGCCATCGGGGGTTTGCGGGGACTGTTTTTT.

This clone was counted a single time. The CDR3 DNA reads as TGTGCCAGCAGTGAAAGGGCCAGACCGGGGACTAGCGACCGCACAGATACGCAGTATTTT. Translation: CASSERARPGTSDRTDTQYF. V gene TRBV6-1 combines with J gene TRBJ2-3, with 10 bases fitting TRBD2. The ends lost 2 bases at V and 1 base at J; junction bases unmatched: 15. The germline CDR1 and CDR2 sequences are MNHNS and SASEGT. There are 20 residues in the CDR3.

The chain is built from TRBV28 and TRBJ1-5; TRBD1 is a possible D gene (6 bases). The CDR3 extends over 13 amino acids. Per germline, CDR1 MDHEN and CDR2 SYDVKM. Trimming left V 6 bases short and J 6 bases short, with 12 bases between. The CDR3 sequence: CASRDSRGQPQHF. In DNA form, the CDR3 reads TGTGCCAGCAGAGATAGCAGGGGTCAGCCCCAGCATTTT.